This T cell receptor beta chain derives from a study of blood T cell repertoires in COVID-19. Study at large: Spain, Italy and the United States supplied samples that represented acute and convalescent COVID-19. PBMCs, B-cell-depleted T cells, or T cells provided the cDNA or gDNA that made up the material.

Per the study methods: By means of reference gene primer amplification, nucleated cell counts were estimated. The data were produced by immunoSEQ multiplex PCR, yet TCRdb's version contains in-frame clones alone and is incomplete. V and J calls plus clone size are reproduced from that table; the DNA served to infer D and trimming. The sample has about 310,000 clones, about nine tenths seen once. Sequenced: peripheral blood. The clonotype originates from a man aged 45-65 years with active or convalescent COVID-19.

CDR3 residues: CASTLRLNTEAFF. The CDR3 DNA is TGTGCCAGCACCCTCAGGTTGAACACTGAAGCTTTCTTT. The chain joins TRBV12-3 or TRBV12-4 to TRBJ1-1; no clear D. V lost 7 bases and J 0 bases, leaving 9 bases between the germline ends. The CDR3 contains 13 residues.